This TCR beta chain is from a study of graft-versus-host responses after intestinal transplantation. Study-wide background: Every recipient underwent anti-thymocyte globulin induction, then tacrolimus and steroids for about three years. Broader study findings: High graft-versus-host to host-versus-graft T cell clonal ratios marked allografts of patients with graft-donor macrochimerism.

As regards this clone: The antigen is unknown.

Profiling relied on immunoSEQ multiplex PCR, and the TCRdb table lists in-frame clones only, not all of them. This table has about 93,000 clones, about 93% appearing once. This TCR derives from a human donor who received an intestinal transplant. The sequences come from unstimulated CD8+ T cells sorted from spleen or lymph node cells, collected before intestinal transplant.

The CDR3 DNA sequence: TGTGCCAGCAGTCCTCTTACCGGGACTAGCGGGGTTTGGGGCCCCTACAATGAGCAGTTCTTC. Encoded protein: CASSPLTGTSGVWGPYNEQFF. The V call is TRBV28, the J call TRBJ2-1, with 13 bases aligning to TRBD2. With 5 bases clipped from V and 2 bases from J, the junction kept 18 bases outside the gene matches. The CDR3 contains 21 residues. Germline CDR1 and CDR2: MDHEN and SYDVKM. Using reference TRBV28 and TRBJ2-1 for the parts outside the CDR3, the full variable domain is DVKVTQSSRYLVKRTGEKVFLECVQDMDHENMFWYRQDPGLGLRLIYFSYDVKMKEKGDIPEGYSVSREKKERFSLILESASTNQTSMYLCASSPLTGTSGVWGPYNEQFFGPGTRLTVL.